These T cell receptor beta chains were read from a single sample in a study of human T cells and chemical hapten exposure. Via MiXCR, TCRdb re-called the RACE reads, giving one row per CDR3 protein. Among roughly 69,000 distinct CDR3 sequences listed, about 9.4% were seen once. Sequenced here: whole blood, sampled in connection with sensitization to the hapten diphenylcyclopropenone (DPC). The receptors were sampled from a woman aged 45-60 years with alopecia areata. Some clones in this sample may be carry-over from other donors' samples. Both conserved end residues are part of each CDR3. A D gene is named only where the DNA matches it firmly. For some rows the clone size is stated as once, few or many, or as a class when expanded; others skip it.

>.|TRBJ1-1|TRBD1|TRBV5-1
CASSPGGRGLSTEAFF
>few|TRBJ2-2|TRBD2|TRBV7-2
CASTNKREAYTGELFF
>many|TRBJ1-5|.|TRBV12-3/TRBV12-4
CASSPGTGIGNQPQHF
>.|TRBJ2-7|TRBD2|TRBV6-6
CASSHRLAGLTYEQYF
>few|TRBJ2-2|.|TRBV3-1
CASSHLGVGELFF
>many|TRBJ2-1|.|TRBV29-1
CSVGRGNEQFF
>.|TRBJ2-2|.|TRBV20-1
CSATTNTGELFF
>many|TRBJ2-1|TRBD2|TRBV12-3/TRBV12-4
CASSLAGGAVFEQFF
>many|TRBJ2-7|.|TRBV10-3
CAISDRAPYEQYF
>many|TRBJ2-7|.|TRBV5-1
CASSLDGGPYEQYF
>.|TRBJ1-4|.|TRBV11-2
CASKAAPNEKLFF
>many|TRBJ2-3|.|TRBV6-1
CASSVRVSTDTQYF
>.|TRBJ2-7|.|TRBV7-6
CASSLGGGSSYEQYF
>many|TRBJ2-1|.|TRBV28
CASGSGNEQFF
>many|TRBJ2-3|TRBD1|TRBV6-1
CASSEAGQGADTQYF
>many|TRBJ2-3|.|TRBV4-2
CASSETSTDTQYF
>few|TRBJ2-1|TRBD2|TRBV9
CASSVSLPSGYNEQFF
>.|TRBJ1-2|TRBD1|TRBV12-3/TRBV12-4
CASSSRDRGTYGYTF
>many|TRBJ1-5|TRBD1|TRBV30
CAWTRGHQPQHF
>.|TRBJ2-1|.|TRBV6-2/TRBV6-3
CASSYSRNEQFF
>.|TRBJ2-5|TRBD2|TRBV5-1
CASSLGLAGRETQYF
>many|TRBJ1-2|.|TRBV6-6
CASSYGENYGYTF
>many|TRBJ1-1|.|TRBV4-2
CASSPFQGLNTEAFF
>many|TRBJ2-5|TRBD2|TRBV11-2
CASSLDPGGRETQYF
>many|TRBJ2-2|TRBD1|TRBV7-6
CASSSSIGGQGSAGELFF
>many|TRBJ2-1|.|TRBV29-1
CSGGLLGDNEQFF
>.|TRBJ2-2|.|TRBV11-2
CASSPSRELFF
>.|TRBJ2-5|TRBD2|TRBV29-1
CSNRLAGAETQYF
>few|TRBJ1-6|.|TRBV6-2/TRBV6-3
CASRPDSQDSPLHF
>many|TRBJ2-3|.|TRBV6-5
CASSYGGDLLSTDTQYF
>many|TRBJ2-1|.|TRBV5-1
CASSAPRGDSYNEQFF
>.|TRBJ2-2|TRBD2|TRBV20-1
CSASTSGTGELFF
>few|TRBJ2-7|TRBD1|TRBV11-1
CASSTDRATHEQYF
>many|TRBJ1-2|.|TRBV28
CASSDTNYGYTF
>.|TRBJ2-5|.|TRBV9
CASSVEGLETQYF
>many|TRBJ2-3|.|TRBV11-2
CASTRLRTDTDTQYF
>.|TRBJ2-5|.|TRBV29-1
CSVEVQGHGTQYF
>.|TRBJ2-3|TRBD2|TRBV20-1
CSVPAPSGRAAVTDTQYF
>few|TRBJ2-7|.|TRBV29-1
CSVVLGYEQYF